The 3 T cell receptor beta chains presented below share a single source sample, sequenced in a study of blood T cell repertoires in COVID-19 (TCRdb year 2020). Libraries came from the immunoSEQ multiplex PCR assay. TCRdb took this table from immuneACCESS and kept in-frame rearrangements with V and J called. Such tables lack part of the clones; where checked against another copy, unresolved V genes explain under half of the gap, and the rest is unexplained. Within this sample are about 220,000 clones, with more than 75% of them counted one time only. The ten biggest clones cover under 3.5% of the sample. Sequenced: peripheral blood. Receptors were obtained from a man aged 50 to 60 who had recovered from COVID-19.

The genes are TRBV18 and TRBJ1-4, with 8 bases matching TRBD1. Germline V gene data show CDR1 as KGHSH and CDR2 as LQKENI. The CDR3 is 14 amino acids. The trim removed 5 bases at V and 7 bases at J, leaving 6 bases unmatched. This CDR3 reads CASSRTGFGEKLFF. The CDR3 bases are TGTGCCAGCTCAAGGACAGGGTTTGGTGAAAAACTGTTTTTT. The variable domain in full, completed from reference TRBV18 and TRBJ1-4, reads NAGVMQNPRHLVRRRGQEARLRCSPMKGHSHVYWYRQLPEEGLKFMVYLQKENIIDESGMPKERFSAEFPKEGPSILRIQQVVRGDSAAYFCASSRTGFGEKLFFGSGTQLSVL.

The chain has TRBV18 and TRBJ2-3; 9 nucleotides line up with TRBD1. CDR3 length: 14 amino acids. Germline CDR1 and CDR2: KGHSH and LQKENI. Losses at the gene ends were 6 bases for V and 7 bases for J; bases not matched to a gene: 8. The CDR3 sequence: CASSPGTGFHTQYF. The DNA for the CDR3 is TGTGCCAGCTCTCCCGGGACAGGGTTTCATACGCAGTATTTT.

V usage is TRBV5-8 and J usage is TRBJ2-4; 11 bases fit TRBD2. Trimming cost V 4 bases and J 6 bases; bases outside gene matches: 3. The CDR3 runs 14 residues. Germline loops: CDR1 SGHTS, CDR2 YDEGEE. The CDR3 DNA reads as TGTGCCAGCAGCCCAGGACTAGCGGGAAACATTCAGTACTTC. It translates to CASSPGLAGNIQYF.